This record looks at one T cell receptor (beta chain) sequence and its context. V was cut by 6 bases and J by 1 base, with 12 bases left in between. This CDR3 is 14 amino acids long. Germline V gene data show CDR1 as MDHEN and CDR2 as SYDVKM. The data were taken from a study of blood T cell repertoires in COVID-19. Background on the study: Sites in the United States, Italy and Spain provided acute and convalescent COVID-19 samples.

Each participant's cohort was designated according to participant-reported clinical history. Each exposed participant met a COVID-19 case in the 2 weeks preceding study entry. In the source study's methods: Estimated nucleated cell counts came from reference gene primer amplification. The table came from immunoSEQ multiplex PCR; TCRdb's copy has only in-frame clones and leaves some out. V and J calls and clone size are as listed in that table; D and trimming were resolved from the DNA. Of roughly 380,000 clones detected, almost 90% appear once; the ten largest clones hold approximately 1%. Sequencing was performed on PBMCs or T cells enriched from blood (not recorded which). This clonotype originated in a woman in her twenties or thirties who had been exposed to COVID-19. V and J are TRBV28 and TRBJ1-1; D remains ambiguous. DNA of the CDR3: TGTGCCAGCAGCCTCACAGAGACGAACACTGAAGCTTTCTTT. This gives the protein CASSLTETNTEAFF.